This T cell receptor beta chain derives from a study of neurological immune-mediated disorders. The cDNA came from 5'RACE with 10-nucleotide random UMIs. Each CDR3 protein is one row after TCRdb ran MiXCR on the 5' RACE reads. In the table there are approximately 37,000 distinct CDR3 sequences, about 14% of which are singletons. CDR3 length: 14 residues. With 0 bases removed from V and 7 bases from J, the gap between germline ends came to 12 bases. CDR1 LNHNV and CDR2 YYDKDF come from the germline V gene (reference sequence). This clonotype was recorded at least ten times. Input material: PBMCs. The chain employs TRBV15 and TRBJ1-2; D is possibly TRBD1 (6 bases). The TCR was taken from a woman in her 50s with HTLV-1-associated myelopathy (HAM/TSP). The CDR3 coding sequence is TGTGCCACCAGCAGAGATGACGAAGGGGGTGGCTACACCTTC. This encodes CATSRDDEGGGYTF.